These 14 T cell receptor beta chains originate from one sample sequenced in a study of blood T cells in healthy people across ages (dated by TCRdb to about 2015). Receptors were amplified or captured by 5' RACE. The instrument was an Illumina HiSeq 2500. A second PCR of about 7 to 12 cycles was run with a J-beta primer mix and a sample-barcoded 5' primer. The public reads were quality trimmed at Q25 with fastp and then assembled into clones with MiXCR by TCRdb, keeping productive beta chains. Every entry covers one CDR3 protein and lists the most common genes and DNA from its rows. The sample profile shows roughly 1,500,000 distinct CDR3 sequences; 42% of them were found once. The ten largest account for under 8% of the sample. The sequenced sample was blood. The receptors shown here come from a woman between 18 and 29 years old in good health.

This chain uses TRBV29-1 with TRBJ2-1; 7 bases fit TRBD2. CDR3 length equals 13 residues. Germline V gene data show CDR1 as SQVTM and CDR2 as ANQGSEA. J gave up 6 bases and V 2 bases, and 4 bases lay outside the gene matches. The chain's CDR3 is CSVEQLAINEQFF. In nucleotides, the CDR3 is TGCAGCGTTGAACAACTAGCGATCAATGAGCAGTTCTTC.

This clonotype occurred a few times. The chain uses TRBV27 and TRBJ2-7, with D unclear. The germline CDR1 and CDR2 sequences are MNHEY and SMNVEV (reference sequence). Trimming removed 4 bases at V and 0 bases at J, with 13 bases between. The CDR3 contains 15 residues. CDR3 in DNA: TGTGCCAGCAGTTCCATGGCAGATAGCTCCTACGAGCAGTACTTC. Its translation: CASSSMADSSYEQYF.

The rearrangement links TRBV6-5 to TRBJ1-6; weak D call: TRBD1 (5 bases). Germline lookup yields CDR1 MNHEY and CDR2 SVGAGI. This CDR3 spans 18 amino acids. The ends were cut back, 1 base at V and 1 base at J, with 14 bases in the middle. CDR3 nucleotide sequence: TGTGCCAGCAGTTACTTTGGCCAGGGTGATTCCTATAATTCACCCCTCCACTTT. It specifies CASSYFGQGDSYNSPLHF.

With respect to this clonotype: Given a much more abundant clone one base away, this may be a read error. The V gene is TRBV7-2, the J gene TRBJ2-1, with a possible D match to TRBD2 (5 bases). CDR1 is SGHTA, CDR2 FQGNSA, per germline. The CDR3 contains 14 residues. CDR3 residues: CASCLESGINEQFF. The CDR3 region has the DNA TGTGCCAGCTGCTTAGAGTCCGGGATCAATGAGCAGTTCTTC.

The V call is TRBV28, the J call TRBJ2-7; 7 bases line up with TRBD1. TRBJ2-5 explains the end of the DNA better; the J call may be wrong. From germline, CDR1 is MDHEN and CDR2 SYDVKM. CDR3 size: 15 residues. The CDR3 sequence: CASSPPDRAVVTQYF. The CDR3 DNA is TGTGCCAGCAGTCCCCCTGACAGGGCTGTGGTGACCCAGTACTTC.

This clonotype was counted a few times. DNA for the CDR3: TGTGCCAGCACCCCGGGGTCGCGGGGTGGCTACACCTTC. This sequence encodes CASTPGSRGGYTF. This chain connects TRBV28 to TRBJ1-2; no clear D gene. Germline lookup yields CDR1 MDHEN and CDR2 SYDVKM. This CDR3 comprises 13 residues. V was trimmed by 7 bases and J by 7 bases, leaving 16 bases between them.

For this clonotype: One junction end disagrees with the germline gene, perhaps due to a read error. The chain links TRBV19 to TRBJ2-1; 10 bases match TRBD2. Germline-derived CDR1 and CDR2 are LNHDA and SQIVND (reference sequence). This CDR3 contains 16 residues. The CDR3 region has the DNA TGTACCAGTAGTCTGACCGGGACTAGCGTAGCTAATGAGCAGTTCTTC. Encoded protein: CTSSLTGTSVANEQFF. Combining the CDR3 with reference TRBV19 and TRBJ2-1 gives the whole variable domain DGGITQSPKYLFRKEGQNVTLSCEQNLNHDAMYWYRQDPGQGLRLIYYSQIVNDFQKGDIAEGYSVSREKKESFPLTVTSAQKNPTAFYLCTSSLTGTSVANEQFFGPGTRLTVL.

With respect to this clonotype: This may arise from a read error, as a much more abundant clone is one base away. The genes are TRBV3-1 and TRBJ2-3; D uncertain. CDR1 is LGHDT and CDR2 is YNNKEL in the germline V gene (reference sequence). This CDR3 region has 13 residues. As DNA, the CDR3 is TGTGCCAGCAACCAAGCAGGCGCAGATACGCAGTATTTT. Translation: CASNQAGADTQYF.

This clonotype has more than one count but fewer than ten. The CDR3 nucleotides are TGTGCCAGCAGCCGAACAGGGAGCAATTCACCCCTCCACTTT. This encodes CASSRTGSNSPLHF. V and J are TRBV7-2 and TRBJ1-6; TRBD1 might be the D (6 bases). V lost 5 bases to trimming and J lost 7 bases, with 12 bases between them. CDR3 size: 14 residues. Germline V gene sequence: CDR1 SGHTA, CDR2 FQGNSA.

The chain has TRBV7-9 and TRBJ1-2; 8 nucleotides match TRBD1. This CDR3 contains 15 residues. V was pared by 3 bases and J by 6 bases, with 9 bases of the junction left unmatched. Germline lookup yields CDR1 SEHNR and CDR2 FQNEAQ (reference sequence). CDR3 in amino acids: CASSFRGTQGDGYTF. The CDR3 bases are TGTGCCAGCAGCTTTAGAGGAACACAGGGGGATGGCTACACCTTC.

This clonotype came up many times. This chain links TRBV10-3 with TRBJ1-2, with D possibly TRBD1 on 6 matching bases. Germline V gives CDR1 ENHRY, CDR2 SYGVKD. The CDR3 loop spans 14 amino acids. Trimming shortened V by 8 bases and J by 0 bases, and 13 bases separated the two germline ends. CDR3 in amino acids: CAIRREGANYGYTF. In DNA form, the CDR3 reads TGTGCCATCCGTCGGGAGGGGGCTAACTATGGCTACACCTTC.

The table lists this clonotype with a few counts. The chain links TRBV12-3 or TRBV12-4 to TRBJ1-2; D is uncertain. With 2 bases removed from V and 13 bases from J, the gap between germline ends came to 11 bases. This CDR3 region has 11 residues. CDR3 nucleotides: TGTGCCAGCAGTTTAATGGCACCTCTCACCTTC. It encodes CASSLMAPLTF.

This clonotype was observed a few times. The chain links TRBV9 to TRBJ2-5, with D hard to call. CDR3 size: 14 residues. The germline V gene has CDR1 SGDLS and CDR2 YYNGEE. Trimming removed 0 bases from V and 1 base from J, with 7 bases in between. CDR3 in amino acids: CASSVGEFQETQYF. CDR3 nucleotide sequence: TGTGCCAGCAGCGTAGGGGAATTCCAAGAGACCCAGTACTTC. Based on the CDR3 plus reference TRBV9 and TRBJ2-5, the full variable domain is DSGVTQTPKHLITATGQRVTLRCSPRSGDLSVYWYQQSLDQGLQFLIQYYNGEERAKGNILERFSAQQFPDLHSELNLSSLELGDSALYFCASSVGEFQETQYFGPGTRLLVL.

This clonotype came up a few times. The genes are TRBV7-2 and TRBJ1-1; 9 bases fit TRBD1. V trimming: 2 bases; J trimming: 4 bases; junction bases outside the gene matches: 11. The V gene's germline CDR1 is SGHTA and CDR2 FQGNSA. This CDR3 region has 17 residues. This CDR3 reads CASSLSGQGVKGTEAFF. The DNA of the CDR3 is TGTGCCAGCAGCTTATCGGGACAGGGTGTGAAGGGCACTGAAGCTTTCTTT. The full variable domain, in which reference TRBV7-2 and TRBJ1-1 provide the parts outside the CDR3, is GAGVSQSPSNKVTEKGKDVELRCDPISGHTALYWYRQSLGQGLEFLIYFQGNSAPDKSGLPSDRFSAERTGGSVSTLTIQRTQQEDSAVYLCASSLSGQGVKGTEAFFGQGTRLTVV.